Sequencing of this TCR beta chain was carried out in a study of T cells after yellow fever vaccination. About the research overall: Fractions with few cells were prepared using SMART-Seq v4 Ultra Low Input. Study conclusions and caveats: On re-exposure, the response was weaker but peaked faster, at day 5 versus 15. Bulk-population clonotypes that are abundant could appear as contaminants in FACS-sorted repertoires.

5'RACE template switching produced TCR cDNA carrying a universal primer site and UMIs. TCRdb reprocessed the 5' RACE reads with MiXCR, giving one entry per CDR3 protein. Among about 47,000 distinct CDR3 sequences listed, roughly 7% were seen once. This clonotype was seen repeatedly, ten times or more. Its matching antigen is unknown. Germline V gene lookup returns CDR1 SGHNT and CDR2 YENEEA. V was clipped by 4 bases and J by 0 bases, with 12 bases between them. The CDR3 is 16 amino acids. The sample here was CD8+ T cells sorted from PBMCs, taken less than 18 days after the first yellow fever vaccination. This sequence joins TRBV11-3 and TRBJ2-2; D perhaps matches TRBD1 (6 bases). The sequence came from a young man who received the YFV17D yellow fever vaccine. The CDR3 reads CASSSRTATNTGELFF. CDR3 nucleotides: TGTGCCAGCAGCTCCCGGACAGCGACGAACACCGGGGAGCTGTTTTTT.